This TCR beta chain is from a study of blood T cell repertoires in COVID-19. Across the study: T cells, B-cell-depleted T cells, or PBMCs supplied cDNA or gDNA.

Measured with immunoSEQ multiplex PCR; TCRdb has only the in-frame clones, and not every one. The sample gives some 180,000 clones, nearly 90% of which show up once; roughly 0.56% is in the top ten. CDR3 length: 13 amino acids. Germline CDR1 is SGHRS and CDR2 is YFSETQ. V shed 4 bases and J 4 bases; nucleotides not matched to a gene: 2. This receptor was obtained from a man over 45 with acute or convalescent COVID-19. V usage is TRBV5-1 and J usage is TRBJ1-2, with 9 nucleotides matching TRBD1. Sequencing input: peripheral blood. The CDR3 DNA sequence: TGCGCCAGCAGCCCGGACAGGGGCTATGGCTACACCTTC. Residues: CASSPDRGYGYTF.